This T cell receptor beta chain was captured by sequencing in a study of Ad26.COV2.S vaccination and SARS-CoV-2 variants (dated by TCRdb to the early 2020s). In terms of the full investigation: TCRbeta repertoire sequencing was used to assess the specificity and breadth of SARS-CoV-2-reactive T cell receptors after Ad26.COV2.S vaccination. A total of roughly 32 samples were included in the TCR-sequenced set, comprising around 19 Ad26.COV2.S vaccine recipients, 5 placebo recipients and 8 SARS-CoV-2 convalescent individuals.

The time point label, as the study defines it: individuals recovered from natural SARS-CoV-2 infection. The immunoSEQ Assay was used to sequence TCRbeta CDR3 regions. After extraction, genomic DNA underwent amplification by bias-controlled multiplex PCR, followed by high-throughput sequencing. Concerning the study's data processing: To quantify the absolute abundance of every unique TCRbeta CDR3 region, sequences were collapsed and filtered. T cell fraction was estimated by normalizing TCRbeta template counts to usable DNA, which was measured by amplifying reference genes present in all nucleated cells. Repertoire TCRs were annotated as SARS-CoV-2-specific by exact matching of V gene, CDR3 amino acid sequence and J gene to a known reactive TCR set. The reference SARS-CoV-2 TCR set came from MIRA and was filtered for enrichment in COVID-19-positive ImmuneCODE repertoires, removing public or cross-reactive TCRs. Using the MIRA antigens, annotated TCRs were further analysed by specific ORF or by position within an ORF. Breadth was defined as the number of annotated unique rearrangements divided by the total number of unique productive rearrangements, and depth was defined as the summed frequency of the annotated unique rearrangements. Two-sided Wilcoxon rank-sum tests were used to compare TCR breadth between groups. In its TCRdb copy, this immuneACCESS table keeps in-frame sequences only and misses some clones. Where compared with another copy, unresolved V genes explain less than half of these, and the others have no known cause. The DNA gave D and trimming, while V, J and clone size come from that table. Across this sample there are just over 350,000 clones, with 92% seen only once. Under 5% of the sample lies in the top ten.

On this clone: The target of this receptor is not known. The input lacks base qualities; no much larger clone sits a single base away.

The full study reports these points: After vaccination, spike-specific CD8+ and CD4+ T cell responses were reported to show substantial breadth. The authors noted that the TCR breadth and depth analyses may have underestimated total T cell responses. Comparable non-spike TCR breadth was observed between vaccine and placebo recipients, consistent with only spike being contained in the vaccine. Higher spike-specific TCR breadth was observed in Ad26.COV2.S recipients than in placebo recipients (P = 0.0014).

The germline ends are 7 bases apart after V is trimmed by 6 bases and J by 4 bases. The CDR3 runs 13 amino acids, cysteine and phenylalanine included. The DNA shown is the 39-base CDR3, in frame from base 1. CDR1 and CDR2, looked up from the germline V gene, are ENHRY and SYGVKD. This specimen consisted of peripheral blood, obtained after recovery from COVID-19. The chain is encoded by TRBV10-3 joined to TRBJ2-6, with no reliable assignment of the D segment. This sequence was found in a human donor who had recovered from COVID-19. At the DNA level, the sequence is TGTGCCATCAGCTTAGGGGGGGCCAACGTCCTGACTTTC. Translated, it reads CAISLGGANVLTF.